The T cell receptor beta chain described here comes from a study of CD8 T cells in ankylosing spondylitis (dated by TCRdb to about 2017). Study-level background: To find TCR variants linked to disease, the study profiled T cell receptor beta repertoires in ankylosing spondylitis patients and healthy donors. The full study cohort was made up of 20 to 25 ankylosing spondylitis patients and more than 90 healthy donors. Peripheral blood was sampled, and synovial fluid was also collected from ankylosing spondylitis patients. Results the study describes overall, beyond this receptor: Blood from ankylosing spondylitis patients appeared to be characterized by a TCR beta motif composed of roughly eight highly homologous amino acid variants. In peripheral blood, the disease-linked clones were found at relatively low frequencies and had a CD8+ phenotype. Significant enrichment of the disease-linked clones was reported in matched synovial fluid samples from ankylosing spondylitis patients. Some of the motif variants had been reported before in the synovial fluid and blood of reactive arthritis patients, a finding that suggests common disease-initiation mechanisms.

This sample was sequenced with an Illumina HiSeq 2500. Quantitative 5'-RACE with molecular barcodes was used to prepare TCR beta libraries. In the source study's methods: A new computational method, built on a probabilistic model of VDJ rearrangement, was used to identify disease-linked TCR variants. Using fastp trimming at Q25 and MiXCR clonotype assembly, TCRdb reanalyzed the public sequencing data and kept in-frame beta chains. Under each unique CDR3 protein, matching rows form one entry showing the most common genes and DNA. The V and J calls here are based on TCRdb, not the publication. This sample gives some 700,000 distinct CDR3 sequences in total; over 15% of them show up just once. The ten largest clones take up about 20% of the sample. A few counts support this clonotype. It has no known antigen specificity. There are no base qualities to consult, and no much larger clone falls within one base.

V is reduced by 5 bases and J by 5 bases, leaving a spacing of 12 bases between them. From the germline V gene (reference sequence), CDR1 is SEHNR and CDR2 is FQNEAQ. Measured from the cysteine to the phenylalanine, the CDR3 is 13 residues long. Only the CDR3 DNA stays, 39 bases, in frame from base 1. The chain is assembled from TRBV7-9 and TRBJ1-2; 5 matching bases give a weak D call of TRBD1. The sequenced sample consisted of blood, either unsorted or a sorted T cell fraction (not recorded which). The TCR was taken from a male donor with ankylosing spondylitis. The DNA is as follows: TGTGCCAGCAGCCAAAAACGGGGGTATGGCTACACCTTC. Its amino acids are CASSQKRGYGYTF.